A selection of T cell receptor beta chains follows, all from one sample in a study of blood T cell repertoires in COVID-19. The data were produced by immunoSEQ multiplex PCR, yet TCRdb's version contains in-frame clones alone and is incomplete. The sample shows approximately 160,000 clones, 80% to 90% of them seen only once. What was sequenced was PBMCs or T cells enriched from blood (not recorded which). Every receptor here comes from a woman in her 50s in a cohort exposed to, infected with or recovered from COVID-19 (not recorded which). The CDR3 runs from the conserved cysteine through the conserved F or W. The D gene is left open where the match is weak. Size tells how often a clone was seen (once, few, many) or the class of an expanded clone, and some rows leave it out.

CDR3aa: CASSQDRSGGVGEQFF
CDR3nt: TGCGCCAGCAGCCAAGATAGGAGCGGGGGGGTGGGTGAGCAGTTCTTC
d_gene: TRBD2
j_gene: TRBJ2-1
v_gene: TRBV4-3
abundance: -

CDR3aa: CASSRGAYQETQYF
CDR3nt: TGTGCCAGCAGCCGCGGAGCGTACCAAGAGACCCAGTACTTC
d_gene: -
j_gene: TRBJ2-5
v_gene: TRBV11-2
abundance: -

CDR3aa: CASSFQGSGVRQGALYTQYF
CDR3nt: TGTGCCAGCAGTTTTCAGGGTTCCGGAGTTCGACAGGGGGCGCTTTATACGCAGTATTTT
d_gene: TRBD1
j_gene: TRBJ2-3
v_gene: TRBV27
abundance: -

CDR3aa: CASSGSGSAYEQYF
CDR3nt: TGCGCCAGCAGTGGTAGCGGGAGTGCTTACGAGCAGTACTTC
d_gene: TRBD2
j_gene: TRBJ2-7
v_gene: TRBV10-1
abundance: -

CDR3aa: CASSFNGASDNSPLHF
CDR3nt: TGTGCCAGCAGCTTTAATGGGGCGTCGGATAATTCACCCCTCCACTTT
d_gene: -
j_gene: TRBJ1-6
v_gene: TRBV13
abundance: -

CDR3aa: CATSDLLGEAGGSRDTQYF
CDR3nt: TGTGCCACCAGTGATTTGCTAGGAGAAGCGGGAGGTTCTCGGGATACGCAGTATTTT
d_gene: TRBD2
j_gene: TRBJ2-3
v_gene: TRBV24-1
abundance: once

CDR3aa: CATSAGRTGGEYTF
CDR3nt: TGTGCCACCAGTGCCGGCCGGACCGGAGGCGAGTACACCTTC
d_gene: -
j_gene: TRBJ1-2
v_gene: TRBV24-1
abundance: -

CDR3aa: CASSLATGNQETQYF
CDR3nt: TGCGCCAGCAGCTTGGCCACGGGAAACCAAGAGACCCAGTACTTC
d_gene: -
j_gene: TRBJ2-5
v_gene: TRBV5-1
abundance: once

CDR3aa: CASSARDRAEKLFF
CDR3nt: TGTGCCAGCAGCGCCCGGGACAGGGCTGAAAAACTGTTTTTT
d_gene: TRBD1
j_gene: TRBJ1-4
v_gene: TRBV9
abundance: once

CDR3aa: CASSVWGDYGYTF
CDR3nt: TGTGCCAGCAGCGTCTGGGGAGACTATGGCTACACCTTC
d_gene: -
j_gene: TRBJ1-2
v_gene: TRBV9
abundance: -

CDR3aa: CASSLAPTANTEAFF
CDR3nt: TGTGCCAGCAGCTTAGCGCCTACAGCCAACACTGAAGCTTTCTTT
d_gene: -
j_gene: TRBJ1-1
v_gene: TRBV7-2
abundance: -

CDR3aa: CASSRGERYEQYF
CDR3nt: TGTGCCAGCAGCAGGGGGGAACGATACGAGCAGTACTTC
d_gene: -
j_gene: TRBJ2-7
v_gene: TRBV28
abundance: -

CDR3aa: CASSLAGETQYF
CDR3nt: TGCGCCAGCAGCTTGGCGGGAGAGACCCAGTACTTC
d_gene: -
j_gene: TRBJ2-5
v_gene: TRBV5-1
abundance: once

CDR3aa: CASTSQGTARVAFF
CDR3nt: TGTGCCAGCACCTCCCAGGGGACCGCCAGGGTCGCTTTCTTT
d_gene: -
j_gene: TRBJ1-1
v_gene: TRBV27
abundance: -

CDR3aa: CASSRGLMNTEAFF
CDR3nt: TGTGCCAGCAGTCGAGGTCTGATGAACACTGAAGCTTTCTTT
d_gene: -
j_gene: TRBJ1-1
v_gene: TRBV2
abundance: once

CDR3aa: CASSSGGGGYSNQPQHF
CDR3nt: TGTGCCAGCAGTTCCGGCGGGGGGGGGTATAGCAATCAGCCCCAGCATTTT
d_gene: -
j_gene: TRBJ1-5
v_gene: TRBV28
abundance: -

CDR3aa: CASSLHEGISGELFF
CDR3nt: TGTGCCAGCAGTCTACACGAGGGAATCTCCGGGGAGCTGTTTTTT
d_gene: -
j_gene: TRBJ2-2
v_gene: TRBV6-4
abundance: few

CDR3aa: CASSPSLAGDNEQFF
CDR3nt: TGTGCCAGCTCACCATCTCTAGCGGGGGACAATGAGCAGTTCTTC
d_gene: TRBD2
j_gene: TRBJ2-1
v_gene: TRBV18
abundance: -

CDR3aa: CASSLQALSGGTEAFF
CDR3nt: TGTGCCAGCAGCTTACAGGCCCTGAGTGGGGGGACTGAAGCTTTCTTT
d_gene: -
j_gene: TRBJ1-1
v_gene: TRBV7-2
abundance: -

CDR3aa: CASSSPLWGGNQPQHF
CDR3nt: TGTGCCAGCAGCTCCCCGCTTTGGGGGGGCAATCAGCCCCAGCATTTT
d_gene: -
j_gene: TRBJ1-5
v_gene: TRBV7-3
abundance: -

CDR3aa: CASSGGDEYGYTF
CDR3nt: TGTGCCAGCAGCGGAGGAGACGAGTATGGCTACACCTTC
d_gene: -
j_gene: TRBJ1-2
v_gene: TRBV9
abundance: -

CDR3aa: CASSALAGAREQYF
CDR3nt: TGCGCCAGCAGCGCCCTGGCGGGGGCAAGGGAGCAGTACTTC
d_gene: -
j_gene: TRBJ2-7
v_gene: TRBV4-1
abundance: -

CDR3aa: CASRRNNSPLHF
CDR3nt: TGTGCCAGCAGGAGAAACAATTCACCCCTCCACTTT
d_gene: -
j_gene: TRBJ1-6
v_gene: TRBV28
abundance: -

CDR3aa: CASSLNTGIQETQYF
CDR3nt: TGCGCCAGCAGCCTAAATACAGGGATCCAAGAGACCCAGTACTTC
d_gene: -
j_gene: TRBJ2-5
v_gene: TRBV5-1
abundance: -

CDR3aa: CASSSTRGSSGYTF
CDR3nt: TGTGCCAGCAGCTCTACCAGGGGATCTAGTGGCTACACCTTC
d_gene: -
j_gene: TRBJ1-2
v_gene: TRBV6-2/TRBV6-3
abundance: -

CDR3aa: CASSQDQQGQYF
CDR3nt: TGTGCCAGCAGCCAAGATCAACAGGGGCAGTACTTC
d_gene: -
j_gene: TRBJ2-7
v_gene: TRBV4-2
abundance: once

CDR3aa: CASSLTGQGASRYGYTF
CDR3nt: TGTGCCAGTAGTCTGACTGGGCAGGGGGCGAGTCGCTATGGCTACACCTTC
d_gene: TRBD1
j_gene: TRBJ1-2
v_gene: TRBV19
abundance: few

CDR3aa: CASSSSGQAFSTDTQYF
CDR3nt: TGTGCCAGCAGTTCCAGCGGGCAGGCCTTTAGCACAGATACGCAGTATTTT
d_gene: -
j_gene: TRBJ2-3
v_gene: TRBV27
abundance: -

CDR3aa: CASSELLGLFYEQYF
CDR3nt: TGTGCCAGCAGTGAACTATTGGGACTATTCTACGAGCAGTACTTC
d_gene: TRBD2
j_gene: TRBJ2-7
v_gene: TRBV6-1
abundance: -

CDR3aa: CSAEIVEGGEFF
CDR3nt: TGCAGCGCGGAAATAGTTGAAGGAGGGGAGTTCTTC
d_gene: -
j_gene: TRBJ2-1
v_gene: TRBV29-1
abundance: -

CDR3aa: CASRDPSGTGAYTF
CDR3nt: TGTGCCAGCAGAGACCCTTCCGGGACAGGGGCATACACCTTC
d_gene: TRBD1
j_gene: TRBJ1-2
v_gene: TRBV6-5
abundance: -

CDR3aa: CASSGRRQTETQYF
CDR3nt: TGTGCCAGCAGCGGACGCAGACAGACAGAGACCCAGTACTTC
d_gene: -
j_gene: TRBJ2-5
v_gene: TRBV5-4
abundance: -

CDR3aa: CATSRPEQGSEQFF
CDR3nt: TGTGCCACCAGCAGGCCAGAACAGGGATCTGAGCAGTTCTTC
d_gene: -
j_gene: TRBJ2-1
v_gene: TRBV15
abundance: -

CDR3aa: CASSIQRLAGWADTQYF
CDR3nt: TGTGCCAGTAGTATCCAAAGACTAGCGGGGTGGGCCGATACGCAGTATTTT
d_gene: TRBD2
j_gene: TRBJ2-3
v_gene: TRBV19
abundance: -

CDR3aa: CASSLRTSGNEQFF
CDR3nt: TGTGCCAGCAGCCTAAGGACTAGCGGGAATGAGCAGTTCTTC
d_gene: TRBD2
j_gene: TRBJ2-1
v_gene: TRBV4-2
abundance: -

CDR3aa: CASRLETGSTGELFF
CDR3nt: TGCGCCAGCAGATTGGAGACAGGGTCCACCGGGGAGCTGTTTTTT
d_gene: TRBD1
j_gene: TRBJ2-2
v_gene: TRBV10-1
abundance: -

CDR3aa: CASSYGAGAYQPQHF
CDR3nt: TGTGCCAGCAGTTACGGGGCAGGAGCTTATCAGCCCCAGCATTTT
d_gene: -
j_gene: TRBJ1-5
v_gene: TRBV6-2/TRBV6-3
abundance: -

CDR3aa: CASSSEGYFSGNTIYF
CDR3nt: TGTGCCAGCAGCTCGGAGGGGTATTTCTCTGGAAACACCATATATTTT
d_gene: -
j_gene: TRBJ1-3
v_gene: TRBV5-6
abundance: -

CDR3aa: CASSQVQGSYNSPLHF
CDR3nt: TGCGCCAGCAGCCAAGTCCAGGGCTCCTATAATTCACCCCTCCACTTT
d_gene: -
j_gene: TRBJ1-6
v_gene: TRBV4-1
abundance: -

CDR3aa: CASSGNDFNSPLHF
CDR3nt: TGTGCCAGCAGCGGCAACGACTTCAATTCACCCCTCCACTTT
d_gene: -
j_gene: TRBJ1-6
v_gene: TRBV7-9
abundance: -

CDR3aa: CASSNTGPTNEKLFF
CDR3nt: TGCGCCAGCAGCAACACAGGGCCCACTAATGAAAAACTGTTTTTT
d_gene: -
j_gene: TRBJ1-4
v_gene: TRBV5-1
abundance: -

CDR3aa: CASSSEGGLNGYTF
CDR3nt: TGTGCCAGCAGTTCCGAGGGGGGGTTAAATGGCTACACCTTC
d_gene: -
j_gene: TRBJ1-2
v_gene: TRBV6-5
abundance: -

CDR3aa: CASSLTRVRRTGNYGYTF
CDR3nt: TGTGCCAGCAGCTTAACAAGAGTCCGGAGGACAGGCAACTATGGCTACACCTTC
d_gene: TRBD1
j_gene: TRBJ1-2
v_gene: TRBV7-3
abundance: -

CDR3aa: CASSEGAQINLEQYF
CDR3nt: TGTGCCAGCAGTGAAGGAGCACAGATAAACTTGGAGCAGTACTTC
d_gene: -
j_gene: TRBJ2-7
v_gene: TRBV2
abundance: -

CDR3aa: CASSQGSGYGYTF
CDR3nt: TGTGCCAGCAGCCAGGGCAGTGGCTATGGCTACACCTTC
d_gene: -
j_gene: TRBJ1-2
v_gene: TRBV7-9
abundance: -

CDR3aa: CASSQDGTGTYNEQFF
CDR3nt: TGCGCCAGCAGCCAAGATGGGACAGGGACCTACAATGAGCAGTTCTTC
d_gene: TRBD1
j_gene: TRBJ2-1
v_gene: TRBV4-3
abundance: -

CDR3aa: CASGLATTTGTPFEQYF
CDR3nt: TGTGCTAGTGGTTTGGCCACCACGACCGGGACACCGTTCGAGCAGTACTTC
d_gene: -
j_gene: TRBJ2-7
v_gene: TRBV12-5
abundance: few

CDR3aa: CASSLPRMTSGSWSDTQYF
CDR3nt: TGTGCCAGCAGCTTACCGAGAATGACTAGCGGGAGTTGGTCAGATACGCAGTATTTT
d_gene: TRBD2
j_gene: TRBJ2-3
v_gene: TRBV7-8
abundance: -

CDR3aa: CASSTGRGGYGYTF
CDR3nt: TGCGCCAGCAGCACGGGGAGGGGAGGCTATGGCTACACCTTC
d_gene: -
j_gene: TRBJ1-2
v_gene: TRBV4-1
abundance: -

CDR3aa: CASSEQGDGYGYTF
CDR3nt: TGTGCCAGTAGCGAACAGGGCGACGGCTATGGCTACACCTTC
d_gene: -
j_gene: TRBJ1-2
v_gene: TRBV19
abundance: -

CDR3aa: CASSQLQGGYTF
CDR3nt: TGTGCCAGTAGTCAGCTCCAGGGGGGCTACACCTTC
d_gene: -
j_gene: TRBJ1-2
v_gene: TRBV19
abundance: -

CDR3aa: CASSYLQENTEAFF
CDR3nt: TGTGCCAGCAGTTACCTACAGGAAAACACTGAAGCTTTCTTT
d_gene: -
j_gene: TRBJ1-1
v_gene: TRBV6-2/TRBV6-3
abundance: -

CDR3aa: CASSLGRTGTSGGAREQYF
CDR3nt: TGTGCCAGCAGCTTAGGACGAACCGGGACTAGCGGGGGGGCTCGCGAGCAGTACTTC
d_gene: TRBD2
j_gene: TRBJ2-7
v_gene: TRBV7-2
abundance: -

CDR3aa: CASSESPGGDSPLHF
CDR3nt: TGTGCCAGCAGTGAAAGTCCAGGGGGTGATTCACCCCTCCACTTT
d_gene: TRBD1
j_gene: TRBJ1-6
v_gene: TRBV6-4
abundance: few

CDR3aa: CASSLVGGDLPYEQYF
CDR3nt: TGTGCCAGCAGCTTAGTTGGCGGGGACCTTCCCTACGAGCAGTACTTC
d_gene: -
j_gene: TRBJ2-7
v_gene: TRBV13
abundance: once